The next 27 T cell receptor beta chains were all read from a single sample in a study of shared clonotypes between healthy human individuals. Some clones are missing from TCRdb's copy, which holds only in-frame ones; the method was immunoSEQ multiplex PCR. The sample has some 2,500,000 clones; 85% to 95% are singletons. Sequenced: naive CD4+ T cells from PBMCs. Subset noted: CD45RA+ positively selected. These receptors all stem from a man younger than 30 in good health. Some clones in this sample may be carry-over from other donors' samples.

The chain has TRBV18 and TRBJ2-5; possibly TRBD2 for D (5 bases). The V gene's germline CDR1 is KGHSH and CDR2 LQKENI. V lost 2 bases to trimming and J lost 2 bases, with 12 bases between them. This CDR3 has 15 residues. DNA of the CDR3: TGTGCCAGCTCACCATCGGGGTTGGGTCAAGAGACCCAGTACTTC. Translating gives CASSPSGLGQETQYF.

The chain carries TRBV4-2 and TRBJ2-1; the match to TRBD2 covers 9 bases. The CDR3 totals 16 residues. With 0 bases clipped from V and 4 bases from J, the junction kept 4 bases outside the gene matches. Germline-derived CDR1 and CDR2 are LGHNA and YNFKEQ. CDR3 nucleotides: TGTGCCAGCAGCCAAGAACTACTAGCGGGTTACAATGAGCAGTTCTTC. Amino acids: CASSQELLAGYNEQFF.

The chain couples TRBV11-2 to TRBJ1-3, with D hard to call. This CDR3 has 14 amino acids. Germline V gene data show CDR1 as SGHAT and CDR2 as FQNNGV. V was cut by 4 bases and J by 2 bases, with 9 bases left in between. The CDR3 bases are TGTGCCAGCAGCTCCCCCCTGACTGGAAACACCATATATTTT. Its protein is CASSSPLTGNTIYF.

The chain joins TRBV19 to TRBJ1-2; a possible D gene is TRBD1 (5 bases). V lost 3 bases to trimming and J lost 4 bases, with 21 bases between them. The CDR3 extends over 17 amino acids. Germline CDR1 LNHDA, CDR2 SQIVND (reference sequence). The CDR3 nucleotides are TGTGCCAGTAGTATTCTCCCAGCAGGGCAGAGTGGCTATGGCTACACCTTC. Translating it yields CASSILPAGQSGYGYTF. The whole variable domain, filled in from reference TRBV19 and TRBJ1-2, reads DGGITQSPKYLFRKEGQNVTLSCEQNLNHDAMYWYRQDPGQGLRLIYYSQIVNDFQKGDIAEGYSVSREKKESFPLTVTSAQKNPTAFYLCASSILPAGQSGYGYTFGSGTRLTVV.

CDR3 nucleotide sequence: TGTGCCAGCAGTACCACCTACAGGGGGCCGATTTATGGCTACACCTTC. It codes for CASSTTYRGPIYGYTF. The chain combines TRBV28 with TRBJ1-2; TRBD1 matches 9 bases. J was trimmed by 5 bases and V by 5 bases; bases with no gene match: 12. This CDR3 comprises 16 residues. Germline assignment: CDR1 MDHEN and CDR2 SYDVKM.

This chain joins TRBV28 and TRBJ1-2; 7 bases agree with TRBD1. The V segment lost 3 bases and the J segment 1 base; nucleotides outside the gene matches: 2. The CDR3 totals 14 residues. CDR1 and CDR2 (germline): MDHEN, SYDVKM. The chain's CDR3 is CASSFPGGNYGYTF. In nucleotides, the CDR3 is TGTGCCAGCAGTTTCCCAGGGGGTAACTATGGCTACACCTTC.

V and J are TRBV7-8 and TRBJ1-5; possible D gene TRBD1, 5 bases. Germline CDR1 and CDR2: SGHVS and FQNEAQ. The CDR3 has 15 residues. Deletions cut 5 bases from V and 9 bases from J, with 20 bases between. The chain's CDR3 is CASSGTFRDQGPQHF. CDR3 DNA: TGTGCCAGCAGCGGCACATTTAGGGACCAAGGGCCCCAGCATTTT.

The genes are TRBV7-2 and TRBJ1-1; the D is unclear. CDR3 length equals 15 residues. Germline V lookup: CDR1 SGHTA, CDR2 FQGNSA. Trimming took 1 base from V and 1 from J, leaving 10 bases between them. This chain's CDR3 is CASSLVWQANTEAFF. CDR3 bases: TGTGCCAGCAGCTTAGTTTGGCAGGCGAACACTGAAGCTTTCTTT.

The chain combines TRBV5-1 with TRBJ2-1; no clear D gene. CDR3 length: 13 residues. Germline assignment: CDR1 SGHRS and CDR2 YFSETQ. Between the trimmed V and J ends, which lost 3 bases and 5 bases, there was a span of 9 bases. CDR3 sequence (DNA): TGCGCCAGCAGCTCAGACCCCCACAATGAGCAGTTCTTC. It encodes CASSSDPHNEQFF.

This chain connects TRBV11-3 to TRBJ2-7; weak D call: TRBD2 (6 bases). The CDR3 consists of 15 residues. V gave up 5 bases and J gave up 0 bases, with 14 bases separating them. Germline loops: CDR1 SGHNT, CDR2 YENEEA. Written as DNA, the CDR3 is TGTGCCAGCAGCAAAGGCCCCGGGAGCTCCTACGAGCAGTACTTC. It encodes CASSKGPGSSYEQYF.

The chain uses TRBV5-1 and TRBJ2-1; D remains ambiguous. Trimming cost V 3 bases and J 4 bases, with 5 bases left between them. The germline V gene has CDR1 SGHRS and CDR2 YFSETQ. The CDR3 has 12 residues. The CDR3 loop reads CASSSGYNEQFF. The DNA for the CDR3 is TGCGCCAGCAGCTCAGGATACAATGAGCAGTTCTTC.

The genes are TRBV19 and TRBJ2-2; 14 nucleotides match TRBD2. The CDR3 extends over 18 amino acids. CDR1 and CDR2 (germline): LNHDA, SQIVND (reference sequence). V was clipped by 6 bases and J by 1 base; unmatched bases: 7. The DNA for the CDR3 is TGTGCCAGTAGCCTACAGGGACTAGCGGGGGTGAACACCGGGGAGCTGTTTTTT. This encodes CASSLQGLAGVNTGELFF.

The rearrangement links TRBV29-1 to TRBJ2-1; D may match TRBD1 or TRBD2 (5 bases each). Trimming removed 6 bases at V and 8 bases at J, with 17 bases between. Looked up from germline, CDR1 is SQVTM and CDR2 is ANQGSEA. The CDR3 length is 13 residues. CDR3 protein: CSVPGPSRDEQFF. CDR3 DNA sequence: TGCAGCGTGCCGGGGCCTTCTCGCGATGAGCAGTTCTTC.

Concerning this clone: The sample carries other DNA sequences with the same CDR3. The chain's CDR3 is CASSHSGSSSYNEQFF. In nucleotides, the CDR3 is TGTGCCAGCAGCCACAGCGGGAGTAGCTCCTACAATGAGCAGTTCTTC. V and J are TRBV7-2 and TRBJ2-1, with TRBD2 matching over 8 bases. The ends lost 5 bases at V and 0 bases at J; junction bases unmatched: 6. Germline V CDR1 and CDR2: SGHTA, FQGNSA. This CDR3 has 16 amino acids. Full variable domain (rest looked up from reference TRBV7-2 and TRBJ2-1): GAGVSQSPSNKVTEKGKDVELRCDPISGHTALYWYRQSLGQGLEFLIYFQGNSAPDKSGLPSDRFSAERTGGSVSTLTIQRTQQEDSAVYLCASSHSGSSSYNEQFFGPGTRLTVL.

The V call is TRBV30, the J call TRBJ2-2; maybe TRBD2 (6 bases). This CDR3 contains 12 residues. V dropped 4 bases and J dropped 14 bases, with 17 bases sitting between them. Looked up from germline, CDR1 is GTSNPN and CDR2 is SVGIG (reference sequence). Here the CDR3 DNA reads TGTGCCTGGAATGGGGGAGGCTCGGTTCTGTTTTTT. Translated, it gives CAWNGGGSVLFF.

This clone showed up just once. The rearrangement uses TRBV7-2 and TRBJ2-5; 7 bases map to TRBD2. V lost 5 bases and J lost 2; bases outside the gene matches: 2. This CDR3 has 13 amino acids. Per germline, CDR1 SGHTA and CDR2 FQGNSA. In nucleotides, the CDR3 is TGTGCCAGCAGCGGGAGGGAACAAGAGACCCAGTACTTC. Its translation is CASSGREQETQYF.

With respect to this clone: This sample includes further DNA sequences coding for the same CDR3. This sequence joins TRBV5-1 and TRBJ1-5; D is unresolved. V dropped 3 bases and J dropped 7 bases, with 11 bases sitting between them. In germline, CDR1 is SGHRS, CDR2 YFSETQ. This CDR3 region has 13 residues. The CDR3: CASSSDPEQPQHF. In nucleotides, the CDR3 is TGCGCCAGCAGCTCCGATCCCGAGCAGCCCCAGCATTTT.

V usage is TRBV28 and J usage is TRBJ2-1, with 14 positions matching TRBD2. The J segment lost 7 bases and the V segment lost 2 bases, leaving 4 bases of the junction unmatched. CDR1 MDHEN and CDR2 SYDVKM come from the germline V gene. This CDR3 has 16 amino acids. CDR3 amino acids: CASSLGTSGRGNEQFF. The CDR3 DNA follows: TGTGCCAGCAGTTTAGGGACTAGCGGGAGAGGGAATGAGCAGTTCTTC. Full variable domain (missing parts from reference TRBV28 and TRBJ2-1): DVKVTQSSRYLVKRTGEKVFLECVQDMDHENMFWYRQDPGLGLRLIYFSYDVKMKEKGDIPEGYSVSREKKERFSLILESASTNQTSMYLCASSLGTSGRGNEQFFGPGTRLTVL.

V usage is TRBV15 and J usage is TRBJ2-7; D is undetermined. V lost 4 bases to trimming and J lost 4 bases, with 11 bases between them. Germline-derived CDR1 and CDR2 are LNHNV and YYDKDF (reference sequence). The CDR3 is 13 amino acids. The CDR3: CATSMVFLYEQYF. The CDR3 DNA reads TGTGCCACCAGCATGGTGTTCCTATACGAGCAGTACTTC. Together with reference TRBV15 and TRBJ2-7, the CDR3 gives the full variable domain: DAMVIQNPRYQVTQFGKPVTLSCSQTLNHNVMYWYQQKSSQAPKLLFHYYDKDFNNEADTPDNFQSRRPNTSFCFLDIRSPGLGDTAMYLCATSMVFLYEQYFGPGTRLTVT.

V gene TRBV28 combines with J gene TRBJ2-1; 7 bases match TRBD1. Germline lookup yields CDR1 MDHEN and CDR2 SYDVKM. The CDR3 runs 14 residues. J was trimmed by 8 bases and V by 2 bases; bases with no gene match: 6. The CDR3 loop is CASSLRSGGDEQFF. CDR3 coding DNA: TGTGCCAGCAGTTTACGGTCAGGGGGAGATGAGCAGTTCTTC.

The chain carries TRBV9 and TRBJ1-4, with unresolved D. This CDR3 region has 15 residues. Germline CDR1 is SGDLS and CDR2 is YYNGEE. Trimming removed 0 bases from V and 8 bases from J, with 14 bases in between. The CDR3 region has the DNA TGTGCCAGCAGCGTAGGTGTAACCCCTTCGGAAAAACTGTTTTTT. Protein product: CASSVGVTPSEKLFF. Full variable domain (remainder filled in from reference TRBV9 and TRBJ1-4): DSGVTQTPKHLITATGQRVTLRCSPRSGDLSVYWYQQSLDQGLQFLIQYYNGEERAKGNILERFSAQQFPDLHSELNLSSLELGDSALYFCASSVGVTPSEKLFFGSGTQLSVL.

CDR3 nucleotides: TGCAGTGCTAGGCCCTTCAATGAGCAGTTCTTC. Amino acids: CSARPFNEQFF. This chain connects TRBV20-1 to TRBJ2-1; D not certain. The CDR3 has 11 amino acids. Germline V CDR1 and CDR2: DFQATT, SNEGSKA (reference sequence). V lost 3 bases, J lost 6 bases, and 6 bases lay in between.

Of note for this clone: Other DNA sequences in the sample encode the same CDR3. The chain has TRBV2 and TRBJ2-5; D gene ambiguous. Trimming took 3 bases from V and 4 from J, leaving 9 bases between them. The CDR3 length is 13 residues. The germline V gene has CDR1 SNHLY and CDR2 FYNNEI. The CDR3 DNA sequence: TGTGCCAGCAGTGACGTTGGAAGAGAGACCCAGTACTTC. Translated, it gives CASSDVGRETQYF.

CDR3 coding DNA: TGCGCCAGCAGCTTGGCCAGCGGGACCGGAGATACGCAGTATTTT. This translates into CASSLASGTGDTQYF. The rearrangement joins TRBV5-1 to TRBJ2-3; 7 bases fit TRBD2. Germline loops: CDR1 SGHRS, CDR2 YFSETQ. The CDR3 is 15 residues long. With 0 bases clipped from V and 5 bases from J, the junction kept 6 bases outside the gene matches.

The V call is TRBV28, the J call TRBJ2-1, with TRBD2 matching 12 bases. The V segment lost 6 bases and the J segment 5 bases; nucleotides outside the gene matches: 5. The CDR3 loop spans 15 amino acids. In germline, CDR1 is MDHEN, CDR2 SYDVKM. CDR3: CASSLAGGSNNEQFF. As DNA, the CDR3 is TGTGCCAGCAGCCTAGCGGGAGGGTCTAACAATGAGCAGTTCTTC.

This clone has only one observation. The chain uses TRBV5-1 and TRBJ2-7, with D possibly called TRBD1 or TRBD2 (5 bases each). In germline, CDR1 is SGHRS, CDR2 YFSETQ. V dropped 0 bases and J dropped 0 bases, with 10 bases sitting between them. This CDR3 has 15 residues. CDR3: CASSLARDGSYEQYF. The CDR3 nucleotides are TGCGCCAGCAGCTTGGCCAGGGACGGCTCCTACGAGCAGTACTTC. The full variable domain, with the rest looked up from reference TRBV5-1 and TRBJ2-7, is KAGVTQTPRYLIKTRGQQVTLSCSPISGHRSVSWYQQTPGQGLQFLFEYFSETQRNKGNFPGRFSGRQFSNSRSEMNVSTLELGDSALYLCASSLARDGSYEQYFGPGTRLTVT.

V gene TRBV2 combines with J gene TRBJ1-4, with D perhaps matching TRBD1 (5 bases). This CDR3 is built from 14 residues. Germline V gene lookup returns CDR1 SNHLY and CDR2 FYNNEI. V lost 5 bases and J lost 1, with 8 bases in between. DNA of the CDR3: TGTGCCAGCAGTCGACAGCAAACTAATGAAAAACTGTTTTTT. Translating gives CASSRQQTNEKLFF.